This T cell receptor (beta chain) was found in a study of CD8 T cells in Susac syndrome. Study outcomes and limitations: The study's TCR sequencing and HLA analysis covered a relatively small number of individuals, and the study acknowledged this.

Healthy donors, matched for age and sex, constituted the control group. TEMRA cells were FACS-enriched, and CD8+ and CD4+ T cells were isolated negatively. With respect to this clonotype: Its antigen is undetermined.

Reverse transcription of roughly 0.45 to 1 ug RNA used random hexamers. immunoSEQ multiplex PCR amplified TCR beta CDR3 across 54 Vbeta, 13 Jbeta. A single record per CDR3 protein comes from TCRdb applying MiXCR to the immunoSEQ multiplex PCR reads. The table lists tens of thousands of distinct CDR3 sequences, approximately 94% of them singletons. The V gene lost 0 bases and the J gene lost 9 bases, with 7 bases spanning the gap. CDR1 is SGHRS, CDR2 YFSETQ, per germline. The CDR3 runs 12 residues. The rearrangement uses TRBV5-1 and TRBJ2-1; D is possibly TRBD2 (6 bases). This receptor was taken from a human donor in good health. The sequencing input was CD8+ T cells from PBMCs. The CDR3 reads CASSLDGGEQFF. For the CDR3, the DNA is TGCGCCAGCAGCTTGGACGGGGGTGAGCAGTTCTTC.